One sample yielded the 19 T cell receptor beta chains listed below, sequenced in a study of cytotoxic CD8 clonotypes in ibrutinib-treated CLL. Clones were sequenced by immunoSEQ multiplex PCR, and TCRdb holds only the in-frame ones, with some missing. Found here are about 300,000 clones, roughly 67% of them singletons; the top ten hold around 6.5%. The sequences come from PBMCs, collected after 36 months of ibrutinib treatment. These TCRs come from a human donor with chronic lymphocytic leukemia.

This sequence joins TRBV6-5 and TRBJ2-5; 8 nucleotides match TRBD2. This CDR3 region has 13 residues. The V and J ends lost 8 bases and 4 bases, in that order; junction bases with no gene match: 6. Germline values: CDR1 MNHEY, CDR2 SVGAGI. The CDR3 protein is CASGTGGLETQYF. CDR3 bases: TGTGCCAGCGGGACGGGAGGGTTAGAGACCCAGTACTTC.

The V gene is TRBV9, the J gene TRBJ2-5; 7 bases agree with TRBD2. The germline gives CDR1 SGDLS, CDR2 YYNGEE. Germline trimming cut 3 bases from V and 5 bases from J; bases unmatched to any gene: 10. The CDR3 is made up of 15 amino acids. The CDR3: CASSAPGLRPETQYF. CDR3 sequence (DNA): TGTGCCAGCAGCGCGCCGGGACTACGTCCGGAGACCCAGTACTTC.

The rearrangement joins TRBV4-1 to TRBJ2-7; no definite D call. Germline CDR1 reads MGHRA; CDR2 reads YSYEKL. The V and J ends lost 1 base and 2 bases respectively, with 12 bases between them. This CDR3 has 15 residues. CDR3 residues: CASSQGPREAYEQYF. The CDR3 DNA sequence: TGCGCCAGCAGCCAAGGGCCGCGAGAGGCCTACGAGCAGTACTTC.

This clone came up a few times. The gene calls are TRBV10-3 and TRBJ1-2, with a weak D call TRBD1 (6 bases). Germline CDR1 and CDR2: ENHRY and SYGVKD. This CDR3 has 18 amino acids. Trimming removed 2 bases at V and 8 bases at J, with 27 bases between. The CDR3 DNA reads as TGTGCCATCAGTGAGCCCAGGGGACACCGTGAAGGGCCCGTCGGCTACACCTTC. The encoded protein is CAISEPRGHREGPVGYTF.

This chain joins TRBV10-3 and TRBJ1-2; TRBD1 agrees at 8 bases. V lost 0 bases to trimming and J lost 8 bases; unmatched junction nucleotides: 8. The germline V gene has CDR1 ENHRY and CDR2 SYGVKD. The CDR3 spans 15 residues. The CDR3 DNA reads as TGTGCCATCAGTGAGTCGACCAGGGGGCAAAGCGGCTACACCTTC. Its translation is CAISESTRGQSGYTF.

V usage is TRBV5-6 and J usage is TRBJ2-7; D not resolved. V was pared by 3 bases and J by 3 bases, with 4 bases between. The CDR3 contains 11 residues. CDR1 is SGHDT, CDR2 YYEEEE, per germline. CDR3 amino acids: CASSSDYEQYF. In DNA, the CDR3 is TGTGCCAGCAGCTCGGACTACGAGCAGTACTTC.

This clone was picked up a small number of times. V and J are TRBV19 and TRBJ1-2; D may be TRBD1 (5 bases). The CDR3 consists of 14 residues. Per the germline V gene, CDR1 is LNHDA and CDR2 is SQIVND (reference sequence). V dropped 1 base and J dropped 3 bases, with 9 bases sitting between them. CDR3 coding DNA: TGTGCCAGTAGTATAGCCGGGACGGACTATGGCTACACCTTC. This sequence encodes CASSIAGTDYGYTF.

The chain has TRBV27 and TRBJ2-1; D remains ambiguous. The germline V gene encodes CDR1 MNHEY and CDR2 SMNVEV (reference sequence). Between the trimmed V and J ends, which lost 6 bases and 10 bases, there was a span of 16 bases. The CDR3 extends over 13 amino acids. CDR3 DNA: TGTGCCAGCAGCCATAACCTTGGCTGGGAGCAGTTCTTC. It encodes CASSHNLGWEQFF.

The rearrangement links TRBV28 to TRBJ2-5; TRBD2 aligns across 9 bases. The CDR3 covers 14 residues. Trimming cost V 6 bases and J 5 bases; bases outside gene matches: 7. Per germline, CDR1 MDHEN and CDR2 SYDVKM. This chain's CDR3 is CASRGAGGWETQYF. CDR3 in DNA: TGTGCCAGCAGAGGAGCGGGAGGATGGGAGACCCAGTACTTC. Complete variable domain (other parts from reference TRBV28 and TRBJ2-5): DVKVTQSSRYLVKRTGEKVFLECVQDMDHENMFWYRQDPGLGLRLIYFSYDVKMKEKGDIPEGYSVSREKKERFSLILESASTNQTSMYLCASRGAGGWETQYFGPGTRLLVL.

V and J are TRBV28 and TRBJ1-2; TRBD1 matches at 10 bases. Unmatched junction bases numbered 3, after V lost 6 bases and J lost 2 bases. The CDR3 consists of 14 residues. The germline CDR1 and CDR2 sequences are MDHEN and SYDVKM. CDR3 sequence (DNA): TGTGCCAGCAGCGCGGGACAGGGGAACTATGGCTACACCTTC. This translates into CASSAGQGNYGYTF.

The chain is built from TRBV4-1 and TRBJ1-1; D not resolved. The germline V gene has CDR1 MGHRA and CDR2 YSYEKL. The CDR3 is 14 residues long. V lost 3 bases and J lost 1, with 9 bases in between. The CDR3, as DNA: TGCGCCAGCAGCCACGTAGGGCAGAACACTGAAGCTTTCTTT. This encodes CASSHVGQNTEAFF.

The rearrangement joins TRBV19 to TRBJ2-7; no clear D gene. The germline gives CDR1 LNHDA, CDR2 SQIVND (reference sequence). There are 17 residues in the CDR3. Trimming took off 5 bases at V and 0 bases at J, with 20 bases between the two ends. Written as DNA, the CDR3 is TGTGCCAGTAGTTCGGTAACAGAGGCCCCCGGCTCCTACGAGCAGTACTTC. This sequence encodes CASSSVTEAPGSYEQYF. Based on the CDR3 plus reference TRBV19 and TRBJ2-7, the full variable domain is DGGITQSPKYLFRKEGQNVTLSCEQNLNHDAMYWYRQDPGQGLRLIYYSQIVNDFQKGDIAEGYSVSREKKESFPLTVTSAQKNPTAFYLCASSSVTEAPGSYEQYFGPGTRLTVT.

The genes are TRBV9 and TRBJ2-2; unclear D gene. Germline V gene sequence: CDR1 SGDLS, CDR2 YYNGEE. Trimming took 1 base from V and 6 from J, leaving 7 bases between them. This CDR3 spans 13 amino acids. The CDR3 loop reads CASSVRVSGELFF. CDR3 sequence (DNA): TGTGCCAGCAGCGTACGGGTATCCGGGGAGCTGTTTTTT.

As regards this clone: The sample carries other DNA sequences with the same CDR3. V gene TRBV18 combines with J gene TRBJ2-5; 11 bases are shared with TRBD2. Per the germline V gene, CDR1 is KGHSH and CDR2 is LQKENI. The CDR3 length is 15 residues. V trimming: 3 bases; J trimming: 2 bases; junction bases outside the gene matches: 2. For the CDR3, the DNA is TGTGCCAGCTCACCCAGGACTAGCGGGCAAGAGACCCAGTACTTC. This sequence encodes CASSPRTSGQETQYF.

V and J are TRBV5-1 and TRBJ2-4; a weak D match, TRBD2 (7 bases). The germline V and J ends were trimmed by 1 base and 10 bases, with 15 bases remaining between them. CDR3 length: 14 residues. Germline CDR1 and CDR2: SGHRS and YFSETQ. The CDR3 loop is CASSLLLGGGIQYF. DNA of the CDR3: TGCGCCAGCAGCTTGCTGCTGGGAGGGGGGATTCAGTACTTC.

The J gene is TRBJ1-4, the V gene TRBV18; D gene unclear. The CDR3 spans 17 residues. V lost 3 bases, J lost 2 bases, and 16 bases lay in between. Germline V gene sequence: CDR1 KGHSH, CDR2 LQKENI. The CDR3 bases are TGTGCCAGCTCACCCTTGACTGCCGTCGCCACTAATGAAAAACTGTTTTTT. This codes for CASSPLTAVATNEKLFF. Together with reference TRBV18 and TRBJ1-4, the CDR3 gives the full variable domain: NAGVMQNPRHLVRRRGQEARLRCSPMKGHSHVYWYRQLPEEGLKFMVYLQKENIIDESGMPKERFSAEFPKEGPSILRIQQVVRGDSAAYFCASSPLTAVATNEKLFFGSGTQLSVL.

This chain uses TRBV5-1 with TRBJ1-1; a possible D gene is TRBD1 (6 bases). The CDR3 totals 15 residues. V gave up 1 base and J gave up 0 bases, with 10 bases separating them. Germline V gene data show CDR1 as SGHRS and CDR2 as YFSETQ. CDR3 sequence: CASSLRAGVNTEAFF. The CDR3 DNA sequence: TGCGCCAGCAGCTTGAGGGCAGGGGTGAACACTGAAGCTTTCTTT.

The V call is TRBV29-1, the J call TRBJ1-3; no reliable D call. CDR3 size: 13 residues. Looked up from germline, CDR1 is SQVTM and CDR2 is ANQGSEA. V dropped 3 bases and J dropped 3 bases, with 9 bases sitting between them. CDR3 protein: CSVEAGRGNTIYF. In nucleotides, the CDR3 is TGCAGCGTTGAGGCAGGCCGTGGAAACACCATATATTTT.

The chain employs TRBV28 and TRBJ2-7, with TRBD2 matching over 9 bases. The trim removed 5 bases at V and 5 bases at J, leaving 10 bases unmatched. Germline lookup yields CDR1 MDHEN and CDR2 SYDVKM. The CDR3 has 15 amino acids. This CDR3 is CASSTQGLASHEQYF. The DNA for the CDR3 is TGTGCCAGCAGTACACAGGGACTAGCTTCGCACGAGCAGTACTTC. The full variable domain, completed using reference TRBV28 and TRBJ2-7, is DVKVTQSSRYLVKRTGEKVFLECVQDMDHENMFWYRQDPGLGLRLIYFSYDVKMKEKGDIPEGYSVSREKKERFSLILESASTNQTSMYLCASSTQGLASHEQYFGPGTRLTVT.